This T cell receptor beta chain was captured by sequencing in a study of blood T cell repertoires in COVID-19. TCRdb keeps only in-frame clones here, not all; method: immunoSEQ multiplex PCR. The sample consists of around 250,000 clones, around 93% of them appearing once. CDR1 and CDR2 from the germline V gene are SGDLS and YYNGEE. The V segment lost 0 bases and the J segment 0 bases; nucleotides outside the gene matches: 3. The CDR3 loop spans 16 amino acids. The gene calls are TRBV9 and TRBJ1-3, with TRBD1 matching over 7 bases. The TCR sequence derives from a human donor in a cohort exposed to, infected with or recovered from COVID-19 (not recorded which). The donor label of this sample is uncertain. The source material was PBMCs or T cells enriched from blood (not recorded which). This CDR3 reads CASSVGAGGSGNTIYF. CDR3 bases: TGTGCCAGCAGCGTAGGGGCAGGGGGCTCTGGAAACACCATATATTTT.